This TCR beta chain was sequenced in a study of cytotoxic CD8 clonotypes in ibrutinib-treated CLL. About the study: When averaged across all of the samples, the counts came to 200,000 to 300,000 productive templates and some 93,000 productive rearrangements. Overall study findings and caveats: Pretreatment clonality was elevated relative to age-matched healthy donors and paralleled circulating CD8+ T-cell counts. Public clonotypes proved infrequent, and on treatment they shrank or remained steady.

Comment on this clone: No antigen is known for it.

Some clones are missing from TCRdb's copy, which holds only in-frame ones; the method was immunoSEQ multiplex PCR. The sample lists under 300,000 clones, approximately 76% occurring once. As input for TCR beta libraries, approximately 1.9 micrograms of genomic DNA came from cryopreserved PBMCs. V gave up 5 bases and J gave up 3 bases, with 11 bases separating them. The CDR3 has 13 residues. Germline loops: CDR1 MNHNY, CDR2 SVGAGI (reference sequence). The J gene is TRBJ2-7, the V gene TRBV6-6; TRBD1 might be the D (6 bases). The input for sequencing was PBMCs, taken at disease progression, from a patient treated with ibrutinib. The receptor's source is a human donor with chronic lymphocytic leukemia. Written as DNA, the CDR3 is TGTGCCAGCAGTGCCCGGGACAACTACGAGCAGTACTTC. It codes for CASSARDNYEQYF.